This TCR beta chain was identified in a study of blood T cell repertoires in COVID-19. In the study overall: The cDNA or gDNA used as material had been derived from T cells, B-cell-depleted T cells, or PBMCs.

A Seattle source enrolled patients during active infection and followed them longitudinally. The CDR3 has 13 amino acids. Trimming shortened V by 8 bases and J by 0 bases, and 8 bases separated the two germline ends. CDR1 is LNHDA and CDR2 is SQIVND in the germline V gene (reference sequence). In the study's own analysis: From reference gene primer amplification, estimates of nucleated cell counts were derived. Profiling relied on immunoSEQ multiplex PCR, and the TCRdb table lists in-frame clones only, not all of them. V and J calls and clone size are as listed in that table; D and trimming were resolved from the DNA. The data hold roughly 60,000 clones, with approximately 88% observed a single time.

This TCR came from a man aged 55 to 70 with COVID-19, enrolled during active disease. The chain carries TRBV19 and TRBJ1-3, with a weak D call TRBD1 (5 bases). Sample: peripheral blood. CDR3 sequence (DNA): TGTGCCAGTGGGGCAGGCTCTGGAAACACCATATATTTT. This sequence encodes CASGAGSGNTIYF.